This TCR beta chain was captured by sequencing in a study of response to subunit inactivated influenza vaccine. General study findings and limits: New T cells are recruited in small numbers by each seasonal influenza vaccination, according to the authors' suggestion.

MiXCR, applied by TCRdb to the RT-PCR reads, yields one record per CDR3 protein. The sample records 800,000 to 1,000,000 distinct CDR3 sequences, approximately 21% being singletons. The CDR3 runs 15 residues. From germline, CDR1 is MNHEY and CDR2 SVGAGI. The V and J ends lost 2 bases and 5 bases respectively, with 16 bases between them. This clonotype came up a few times. Its matching antigen is unknown. This sequence originates from a man over 45 who received an inactivated influenza vaccine. Sample: PBMCs from blood, taken 4 to 6 days after vaccination. V gene TRBV6-5 combines with J gene TRBJ2-7; D might be TRBD1 (6 bases). Here the CDR3 DNA reads TGTGCCAGCAGTTACCGGGCAGGGGCGAGCGACGAGCAGTACTTC. It is translated as CASSYRAGASDEQYF.